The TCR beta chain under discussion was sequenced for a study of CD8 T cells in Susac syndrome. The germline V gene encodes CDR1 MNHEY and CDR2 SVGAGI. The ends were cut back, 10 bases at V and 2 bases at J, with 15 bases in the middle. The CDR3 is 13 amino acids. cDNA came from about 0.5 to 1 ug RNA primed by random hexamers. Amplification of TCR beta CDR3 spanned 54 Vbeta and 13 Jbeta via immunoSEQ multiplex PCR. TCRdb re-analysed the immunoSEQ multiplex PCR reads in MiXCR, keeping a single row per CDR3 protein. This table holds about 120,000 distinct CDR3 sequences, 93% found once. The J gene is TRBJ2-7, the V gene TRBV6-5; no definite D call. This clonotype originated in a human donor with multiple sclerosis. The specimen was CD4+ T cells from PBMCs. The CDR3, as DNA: TGTGCCACAACAAGAGAAGGGACCTACGAGCAGTACTTC. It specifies CATTREGTYEQYF.